The clone carrying this T cell receptor beta chain appeared a few times. Its antigen is not known. Patients aged 18 to 65 had newly diagnosed hyperthyroidism lasting under 2 months. Amplified TCR beta CDR3 regions derived from RNA transcripts. Using the HTBI primer set, a first-round RT-PCR was run on the TCR CDR3. TCRdb analysed the multiplex PCR reads with MiXCR anew, one entry per CDR3 protein. The sample consists of a few hundred thousand distinct CDR3 sequences, roughly 20% of them appearing once. The data originate from a study of T cells in Graves' hyperthyroidism and ophthalmopathy. Study-wide results and caveats: Most thyroid-expanded clonotypes above 0.001 were also found in blood.

CDR3 length: 13 residues. V was cut by 7 bases and J by 7 bases, with 13 bases left in between. Germline lookup yields CDR1 LNHDA and CDR2 SQIVND (reference sequence). The receptor comes from a woman aged 45 to 65 with Graves' hyperthyroidism. The sequenced sample was blood. The chain is built from TRBV19 and TRBJ2-2, with unresolved D. Written as DNA, the CDR3 is TGTGCCAGTAAGGAGTATTCGGACGGGGAGCTGTTTTTT. As protein: CASKEYSDGELFF.